These 30 T cell receptor beta chains were all obtained from the same sample, sequenced in a study of T cells in Graves' hyperthyroidism and ophthalmopathy (dated by TCRdb to 2018 to 2020). To prepare the library, multiplex PCR was applied. Data came from an Illumina HiSeq 2000. TCR beta CDR3 regions were amplified from RNA transcripts. A first-round RT-PCR of the TCR CDR3 used the HTBI primer set with the Qiagen OneStep RT-PCR kit. TCRdb cleaned the public reads at Q25 with fastp, built clones with MiXCR and kept in-frame beta chains. One record per CDR3 amino acid sequence lists the most common genes and DNA. The sample table records about 350,000 distinct CDR3 sequences; over 11% of these occur just once. The ten largest account for around 25% of the sample. Sequencing input: blood. These TCRs come from a woman under 40 with Graves' hyperthyroidism.

This clonotype was seen at least ten times. The chain links TRBV11-2 to TRBJ2-3, with 8 bases that match TRBD2. Germline trimming cut 4 bases from V and 0 bases from J; bases unmatched to any gene: 0. This CDR3 has 14 residues. CDR1 SGHAT and CDR2 FQNNGV come from the germline V gene. Here the CDR3 reads CASSSSGSTDTQYF. CDR3 in DNA: TGTGCCAGCAGCTCTAGCGGGAGCACAGATACGCAGTATTTT.

This clonotype was seen many times. The chain has TRBV12-3 or TRBV12-4 and TRBJ2-5; the D is unclear. The V end was cut by 4 bases, the J end by 5 bases, with 11 bases between. This CDR3 has 13 residues. The CDR3 DNA reads TGTGCCAGCAGTTACGCTGGCATCGAGACCCAGTACTTC. As protein: CASSYAGIETQYF.

The chain employs TRBV5-6 and TRBJ2-3; the D gene is possibly TRBD1 (6 bases). Trimming cost V 5 bases and J 4 bases, with 11 bases left between them. Germline V lookup: CDR1 SGHDT, CDR2 YYEEEE. The CDR3 consists of 13 residues. The CDR3 loop reads CASSSGVADTQYF. The CDR3 DNA is TGTGCCAGCAGTTCAGGGGTCGCAGATACGCAGTATTTT.

This rearrangement joins TRBV4-3 to TRBJ2-1, with 7 bases fitting TRBD2. The CDR3 sequence is 16 residues long. V lost 0 bases, J lost 0 bases, and 2 bases stayed unmatched. Per germline, CDR1 LGHNA and CDR2 YSLEER. CDR3 sequence reads: CASSQEERGSYNEQFF. CDR3 DNA sequence: TGCGCCAGCAGCCAAGAGGAGCGGGGCTCCTACAATGAGCAGTTCTTC.

This clonotype turned up a few times. The chain carries TRBV20-1 and TRBJ1-1; 7 nucleotides agree with TRBD1. The length of the CDR3 is 11 residues. Germline V CDR1 and CDR2: DFQATT, SNEGSKA (reference sequence). J lost 11 bases, V lost 6 bases, and 9 bases had no gene match. The CDR3 loop reads CSASQGGSAFF. The CDR3, as DNA: TGCAGTGCGAGCCAAGGGGGCTCGGCTTTCTTT.

This clonotype was found many times. The chain joins TRBV20-1 to TRBJ1-2; D gene unclear. CDR1 DFQATT and CDR2 SNEGSKA come from the germline V gene (reference sequence). The V end lost 5 bases, the J end lost 8 bases, and 18 bases lay between the germline ends. This CDR3 spans 13 amino acids. The CDR3 loop reads CSAPPDLAGGYTF. The DNA for the CDR3 is TGCAGTGCTCCCCCGGACCTGGCGGGGGGCTACACCTTC.

The chain joins TRBV7-9 to TRBJ2-1; 12 bases are shared with TRBD2. V shed 3 bases, J shed 10 bases, and the junction held 16 bases outside the gene matches. Per germline, CDR1 SEHNR and CDR2 FQNEAQ (reference sequence). The CDR3 consists of 18 residues. In DNA, the CDR3 is TGTGCCAGCAGCTTGGCCCTACGGACTAGCGGGGTATTTGGCGAGCAGTTCTTC. Translating gives CASSLALRTSGVFGEQFF. Using reference TRBV7-9 and TRBJ2-1 for the parts outside the CDR3, the full variable domain is DTGVSQNPRHKITKRGQNVTFRCDPISEHNRLYWYRQTLGQGPEFLTYFQNEAQLEKSRLLSDRFSAERPKGSFSTLEIQRTEQGDSAMYLCASSLALRTSGVFGEQFFGPGTRLTVL.

This clonotype was seen repeatedly, ten times or more. The rearrangement uses TRBV12-3 or TRBV12-4 and TRBJ1-1; D ambiguous. CDR3 size: 14 residues. V shed 3 bases and J shed 0 bases, with 8 bases lying between them. CDR3: CASSLTEMNTEAFF. Here the CDR3 DNA reads TGTGCCAGCAGTTTGACGGAAATGAACACTGAAGCTTTCTTT.

This clonotype has a count of ten or more. V is TRBV2 and J is TRBJ2-5; TRBD1 or TRBD2 may be the D gene (6 bases each). CDR1 is SNHLY, CDR2 FYNNEI, per germline. V lost 11 bases, J lost 5 bases, and 18 bases lay in between. The CDR3 runs 13 residues. CDR3 in amino acids: CALTLGGGETQYF. The CDR3, as DNA: TGTGCCCTAACCCTCGGGGGCGGGGAGACCCAGTACTTC.

This clonotype was seen repeatedly, ten times or more. The genes are TRBV7-8 and TRBJ2-3; D remains ambiguous. The CDR3 has 13 residues. CDR1 is SGHVS, CDR2 FQNEAQ, per germline. V lost 3 bases to trimming and J lost 6 bases, with 10 bases between them. CDR3 nucleotides: TGTGCCAGCAGCTTGTCTAGGGCGGATACGCAGTATTTT. This translates into CASSLSRADTQYF.

This clonotype occurred many times. The genes are TRBV7-2 and TRBJ1-1; D is undetermined. Trimming took off 8 bases at V and 0 bases at J, with 10 bases between the two ends. Per germline, CDR1 SGHTA and CDR2 FQGNSA. This CDR3 region has 13 residues. The chain's CDR3 is CASPAAVNTEAFF. The DNA of the CDR3 is TGTGCCAGCCCCGCTGCGGTGAACACTGAAGCTTTCTTT.

The table lists this clonotype with many counts. The genes are TRBV6-2 or TRBV6-3 and TRBJ2-2; 7 bases line up with TRBD2. CDR1 and CDR2 (germline): MNHEY, SVGEGT. The J segment lost 0 bases and the V segment lost 10 bases, leaving 8 bases of the junction unmatched. This CDR3 has 15 residues. The CDR3 DNA sequence: TGTGCCATTTCCCGGGACTATACGAACACCGGGGAGCTGTTTTTT. Translated: CAISRDYTNTGELFF.

This clonotype was counted only a few times. The J gene is TRBJ2-3, the V gene TRBV20-1; 8 bases map to TRBD2. Germline values: CDR1 DFQATT, CDR2 SNEGSKA (reference sequence). The CDR3 sequence is 14 residues long. Losses at the gene ends were 5 bases for V and 6 bases for J; bases not matched to a gene: 10. The CDR3 region is CSASTGRARDTQYF. CDR3 bases: TGCAGTGCTTCTACCGGGAGGGCCAGGGATACGCAGTATTTT.

This chain links TRBV19 with TRBJ1-2; 8 nucleotides match TRBD1. Germline V gene lookup returns CDR1 LNHDA and CDR2 SQIVND (reference sequence). V was pared by 2 bases and J by 7 bases, with 3 bases of the junction left unmatched. CDR3 length: 13 residues. This CDR3 is CASSIQGASGYTF. The CDR3 DNA follows: TGTGCCAGTAGTATACAGGGGGCCTCTGGCTACACCTTC.

This clonotype has at least ten counts. This chain uses TRBV3-1 with TRBJ2-1; no clear D gene. The CDR3 length is 13 residues. V lost 5 bases to trimming and J lost 2 bases, with 7 bases between them. The germline gives CDR1 LGHDT, CDR2 YNNKEL (reference sequence). The CDR3 protein is CASSDTTYNEQFF. The CDR3 DNA reads as TGTGCCAGCAGCGACACGACCTACAATGAGCAGTTCTTC.

The J gene is TRBJ1-2, the V gene TRBV24-1, with 9 bases aligning to TRBD1. V lost 3 bases to trimming and J lost 7 bases; unmatched junction nucleotides: 8. Per germline, CDR1 KGHDR and CDR2 SFDVKD. This CDR3 comprises 15 residues. Here the CDR3 DNA reads TGTGCCACCAGTGATGCAACAGGGGGCTATTCTGGCTACACCTTC. Its translation is CATSDATGGYSGYTF.

This clonotype was seen repeatedly, ten times or more. A junction boundary mismatches the germline segment, possibly from a read error. The V call is TRBV28, the J call TRBJ2-3; D is possibly TRBD2 (8 bases). The V gene's germline CDR1 is MDHEN and CDR2 SYDVKM. The CDR3 is 14 residues long. This CDR3 is CASSSGGGTDTQYF. The CDR3 DNA sequence: TGTGCCAGCAGTTCTGGCGGGGGGACAGACACGCAGTATTTT.

This clonotype was counted many times. V and J are TRBV6-1 and TRBJ2-3; 7 nucleotides align to TRBD1. This CDR3 is built from 15 residues. Trimming removed 5 bases from V and 2 bases from J; junction bases left unmatched: 7. The germline gives CDR1 MNHNS, CDR2 SASEGT. CDR3 sequence (DNA): TGTGCCAGCAGTCCCGACAGGGCCCCCACAGATACGCAGTATTTT. Protein: CASSPDRAPTDTQYF.

This clonotype appeared many times. The CDR3 bases are TGTGCCAGTAACCGCGGACAGACGAACACTGAAGCTTTCTTT. It encodes CASNRGQTNTEAFF. This chain uses TRBV19 with TRBJ1-1; tentative D call: TRBD1 (6 bases). The V and J ends lost 7 bases and 1 base respectively, with 13 bases between them. Germline CDR1 is LNHDA and CDR2 is SQIVND (reference sequence). The CDR3 sequence is 14 residues long.

This clonotype was observed a few times. The genes are TRBV29-1 and TRBJ2-1; tentatively, D is TRBD2 (6 bases). The germline V gene has CDR1 SQVTM and CDR2 ANQGSEA. This CDR3 contains 18 residues. Deletions cut 0 bases from V and 7 bases from J, with 25 bases between. CDR3 residues: CSVEEYAMDLWGGNEQFF. The CDR3 DNA reads TGCAGCGTTGAAGAATACGCTATGGACCTCTGGGGAGGAAATGAGCAGTTCTTC.

This chain uses TRBV20-1 with TRBJ1-4; 10 nucleotides align to TRBD1. The length of the CDR3 is 16 residues. V shed 6 bases and J 5 bases; nucleotides not matched to a gene: 12. Germline CDR1 and CDR2: DFQATT and SNEGSKA (reference sequence). The CDR3 sequence: CSAKMAAGQGNEKLFF. Here the CDR3 DNA reads TGCAGTGCCAAAATGGCCGCGGGACAGGGGAATGAAAAACTGTTTTTT.

This clonotype was counted at least ten times. The V gene is TRBV28, the J gene TRBJ2-1; 11 nucleotides line up with TRBD2. Germline values: CDR1 MDHEN, CDR2 SYDVKM. With V trimmed by 5 bases and J by 7 bases, 13 bases remained unmatched. This CDR3 region has 17 residues. The DNA of the CDR3 is TGTGCCAGCAGTCCCTACCTTACTAGCGGGAGAGATAATGAGCAGTTCTTC. This gives the protein CASSPYLTSGRDNEQFF.

This clonotype has a handful of counts. V is TRBV19 and J is TRBJ2-6; a weak D match, TRBD1 (6 bases). The CDR3 extends over 15 amino acids. V shed 6 bases and J shed 10 bases, with 19 bases lying between them. Germline V lookup: CDR1 LNHDA, CDR2 SQIVND (reference sequence). The CDR3 nucleotides are TGTGCCAGTAGGGGAGCCGGGACATCAAGAAACGTCCTGACTTTC. It translates to CASRGAGTSRNVLTF.

The chain uses TRBV4-2 and TRBJ2-7; 7 bases line up with TRBD1. The germline V gene has CDR1 LGHNA and CDR2 YNFKEQ. J was trimmed by 3 bases and V by 0 bases; bases with no gene match: 2. This CDR3 has 14 residues. The CDR3 loop reads CASSQERGLYEQYF. CDR3 in DNA: TGTGCCAGCAGCCAAGAAAGGGGGCTCTACGAGCAGTACTTC.

In this sample, this clonotype turned up many times. The rearrangement uses TRBV25-1 and TRBJ2-5; no reliable D call. The CDR3 loop spans 14 amino acids. Trimming left V 2 bases short and J 0 bases short, with 7 bases between. From germline, CDR1 is MGHDK and CDR2 SYGVNS. The CDR3 region is CASSEIRDQETQYF. CDR3 in DNA: TGTGCCAGCAGTGAAATCCGGGACCAAGAGACCCAGTACTTC.

Ten or more counts support this clonotype. CDR3 residues: CASSYIQVDGYTF. The DNA of the CDR3 is TGTGCCAGCAGTTACATCCAGGTGGATGGCTACACCTTC. The chain is built from TRBV6-6 and TRBJ1-2; D unclear. The CDR3 is made up of 13 amino acids. CDR1 and CDR2 from the germline V gene are MNHNY and SVGAGI (reference sequence). The V gene lost 2 bases and the J gene lost 6 bases, with 10 bases spanning the gap.

Note on this clonotype: A much larger clone lies a single base off, so this may be a read error. CDR3: CACSMDRDQPQHF. CDR3 nucleotide sequence: TGTGCCTGCAGCATGGACAGGGATCAGCCCCAGCATTTT. V and J are TRBV12-3 or TRBV12-4 and TRBJ1-5; 8 nucleotides line up with TRBD1. This CDR3 region has 13 residues.

This clonotype appeared a few times. This chain links TRBV6-1 with TRBJ2-2; tentatively, D is TRBD1 (6 bases). V was clipped by 6 bases and J by 1 base, with 9 bases between them. This CDR3 contains 14 residues. Germline values: CDR1 MNHNS, CDR2 SASEGT. CDR3 DNA: TGTGCCAGCAGCTCGGACAGGAACACCGGGGAGCTGTTTTTT. Residues: CASSSDRNTGELFF.

This clonotype has ten or more counts. The chain combines TRBV11-2 with TRBJ2-7, with TRBD2 matching over 7 bases. The CDR3 loop spans 14 amino acids. V shed 3 bases and J 7 bases; nucleotides not matched to a gene: 9. Germline CDR1 reads SGHAT; CDR2 reads FQNNGV. The CDR3 region is CASSLGGTSREQYF. The CDR3 nucleotides read TGTGCCAGCAGCTTGGGGGGGACCTCCCGGGAGCAGTACTTC.

The chain couples TRBV7-2 to TRBJ1-6; possible D gene TRBD1, 6 bases. CDR1 SGHTA and CDR2 FQGNSA come from the germline V gene. Trimming took 5 bases from V and 11 from J, leaving 16 bases between them. The CDR3 runs to 14 residues. CDR3 bases: TGTGCCAGCAGCCCCCAGGGAGGGGGGGCACCCCTCCACTTT. Translating it yields CASSPQGGGAPLHF. The full variable domain, completed using reference TRBV7-2 and TRBJ1-6, is GAGVSQSPSNKVTEKGKDVELRCDPISGHTALYWYRQSLGQGLEFLIYFQGNSAPDKSGLPSDRFSAERTGGSVSTLTIQRTQQEDSAVYLCASSPQGGGAPLHFGNGTRLTVT.